This T cell receptor beta chain emerged from a study of post-analysis software for immune sequencing data. Study summary: Relapsing-remitting, secondary progressive and progressive-relapsing forms of multiple sclerosis all featured among disease courses.

This CDR3 region has 16 residues. CDR1 is LNHNV, CDR2 YYDKDF, per germline (reference sequence). V trimming: 5 bases; J trimming: 7 bases; junction bases outside the gene matches: 12. Unique molecular identifiers featured in each of the TCR beta cDNA libraries. T cells numbering roughly 0.95 to 10 million gave rise to some 520,000 cDNA molecules. TCRdb re-derived calls from the PCR reads in MiXCR, one entry per CDR3 protein. The table has approximately 260,000 distinct CDR3 sequences, approximately 34% seen once. General study results and limits: Several TRBV segments (TRBV5-6, TRBV5-1 and TRBV20-1 among them) occurred more frequently in patients than in controls. Strong co-clustering by F measure linked samples that shared a preparation batch. There was significantly lower normalized Chao1 diversity in multiple sclerosis patients than in controls.

The table lists this clonotype with many counts. The antigen is unknown. The chain combines TRBV15 with TRBJ2-1; 9 positions match TRBD2. This TCR came from a girl aged 10-17 years with multiple sclerosis. Sequencing was performed on blood. CDR3 nucleotide sequence: TGTGCCACCAGCCTCCGGGAGATAGCGGGAGTTAATGAGCAGTTCTTC. The encoded protein is CATSLREIAGVNEQFF.